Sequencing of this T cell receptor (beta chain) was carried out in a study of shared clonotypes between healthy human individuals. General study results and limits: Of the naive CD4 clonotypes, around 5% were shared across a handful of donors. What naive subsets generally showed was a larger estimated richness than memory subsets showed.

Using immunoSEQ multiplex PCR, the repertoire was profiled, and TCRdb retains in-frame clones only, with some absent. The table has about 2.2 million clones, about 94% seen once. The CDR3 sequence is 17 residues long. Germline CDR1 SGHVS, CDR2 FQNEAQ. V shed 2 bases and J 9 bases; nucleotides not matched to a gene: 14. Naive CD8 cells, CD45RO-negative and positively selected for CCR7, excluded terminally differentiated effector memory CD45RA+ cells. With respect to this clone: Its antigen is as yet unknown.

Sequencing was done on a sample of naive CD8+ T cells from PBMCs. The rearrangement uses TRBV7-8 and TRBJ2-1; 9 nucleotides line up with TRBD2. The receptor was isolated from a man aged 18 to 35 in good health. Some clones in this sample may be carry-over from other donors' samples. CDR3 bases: TGTGCCAGCAGCTTAAACCTCGCCGGGACTAGCTCCGGTGAGCAGTTCTTC. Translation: CASSLNLAGTSSGEQFF.